Each of the 9 T cell receptor beta chains below was sequenced from the same sample in a study of cytomegalovirus exposure and HLA in healthy donors. Researchers ran the PCR with 60 Vbeta and 13 Jbeta primers. Method: immunoSEQ multiplex PCR; TCRdb's copy keeps in-frame clones and lacks some. The sample records tens of thousands of clones, roughly 80% being singletons. Sequencing was performed on PBMCs. Source of these receptors: a male donor in good health and CMV-seronegative.

The V call is TRBV5-1, the J call TRBJ1-5; no clear D. Deletions cut 5 bases from V and 8 bases from J, with 11 bases between. The CDR3 length is 12 residues. Germline V gene data show CDR1 as SGHRS and CDR2 as YFSETQ. The CDR3 region has the DNA TGCGCCAGCAGGAGGGATGCTGAGCCCCAGCATTTT. It translates to CASRRDAEPQHF.

About this clone itself: Other DNA sequences of this sample code for an identical CDR3. This sequence joins TRBV4-3 and TRBJ2-5; 7 bases agree with TRBD1. Per the germline V gene, CDR1 is LGHNA and CDR2 is YSLEER. The junction had 5 bases not matched to a gene; V was cut back by 3 bases and J by 1 base. The CDR3 is 15 residues long. The DNA for the CDR3 is TGCGCCAGCAGCCAGCAAACAGGGGTCCAAGAGACCCAGTACTTC. Protein sequence: CASSQQTGVQETQYF.

The chain carries TRBV5-1 and TRBJ2-3; 7 nucleotides match TRBD1. V lost 4 bases to trimming and J lost 4 bases; unmatched junction nucleotides: 9. Germline CDR1 reads SGHRS; CDR2 reads YFSETQ. CDR3 length: 15 residues. The CDR3 region has the DNA TGCGCCAGCAGCCAACAGGGGAGAGGCGCAGATACGCAGTATTTT. Translating it yields CASSQQGRGADTQYF.

The chain carries TRBV6-1 and TRBJ2-1; 9 bases match TRBD2. The CDR3 sequence is 15 residues long. Losses at the gene ends were 1 base for V and 6 bases for J; bases not matched to a gene: 4. Germline assignment: CDR1 MNHNS and CDR2 SASEGT. In nucleotides, the CDR3 is TGTGCCAGCAGTGAAGGCGGGGGGGCGGGCAATGAGCAGTTCTTC. Translating gives CASSEGGGAGNEQFF.

The rearrangement uses TRBV11-1 and TRBJ1-2, with 7 bases identical to TRBD1. CDR1 is SGHAT, CDR2 FQDESV, per germline (reference sequence). V trimming: 7 bases; J trimming: 3 bases; junction bases outside the gene matches: 5. This CDR3 has 13 residues. The CDR3 DNA follows: TGTGCCAGCACCTCGACAGGGCACTATGGCTACACCTTC. Translated, it gives CASTSTGHYGYTF.

The rearrangement links TRBV5-1 to TRBJ1-1; 7 nucleotides agree with TRBD1. This CDR3 is 15 amino acids long. The V gene end was trimmed by 1 base and the J gene end by 6 bases; junction bases not matched to a gene: 9. Germline V gene sequence: CDR1 SGHRS, CDR2 YFSETQ. The CDR3 loop is CASSLPGTEPSEAFF. CDR3 sequence (DNA): TGCGCCAGCAGCTTGCCGGGGACAGAACCTTCTGAAGCTTTCTTT.

V gene TRBV30 combines with J gene TRBJ1-1, with a possible D match to TRBD1 (6 bases). The CDR3 covers 15 residues. V lost 0 bases and J lost 1, with 12 bases in between. CDR1 and CDR2 (germline): GTSNPN, SVGIG (reference sequence). The CDR3 bases are TGTGCCTGGAGTGTGGCTGGACAGAAGAACACTGAAGCTTTCTTT. It specifies CAWSVAGQKNTEAFF.

The rearrangement joins TRBV10-1 to TRBJ2-3; 11 positions agree with TRBD2. After removal of 3 bases from V and 1 base from J, the junction contained 3 bases not matched to a gene. Per the germline V gene, CDR1 is WNHNN and CDR2 is SYGVQD (reference sequence). This CDR3 has 16 residues. Here the CDR3 DNA reads TGCGCCAGCAGTGAAGGACTAGCGGGCCGCACAGATACGCAGTATTTT. Its translation: CASSEGLAGRTDTQYF.

The chain recombines TRBV2 with TRBJ2-5; D is perhaps TRBD1 (6 bases). Trimming left V 6 bases short and J 4 bases short, with 12 bases between. This CDR3 has 13 amino acids. CDR1 SNHLY and CDR2 FYNNEI come from the germline V gene. The CDR3 reads CASSESGAETQYF. The CDR3 DNA reads TGTGCCAGCAGCGAGTCAGGGGCAGAGACCCAGTACTTC.